This T cell receptor (beta chain) was sequenced for a study of blood T cells in healthy people across ages. A second 7 to 11 cycle PCR used barcoded and J-beta primers. TCRdb reprocessed the 5' RACE reads with MiXCR, giving one entry per CDR3 protein. The table lists hundreds of thousands of distinct CDR3 sequences, 58% of them singletons, with more than 35% in the top ten. The germline V gene has CDR1 SGDLS and CDR2 YYNGEE. The CDR3 contains 15 residues. The J segment lost 7 bases and the V segment lost 0 bases, leaving 7 bases of the junction unmatched. The receptor was isolated from a man between 60 and 75 years old in good health. The chain recombines TRBV9 with TRBJ2-1; 7 nucleotides match TRBD2. Source material: blood. CDR3 sequence (DNA): TGTGCCAGCAGCGTAGAGGGCGGGGGAGGGAATGAGCAGTTCTTC. Its protein product is CASSVEGGGGNEQFF.